The subject of this entry is one T cell receptor (beta chain). The data are from a study of cytomegalovirus exposure and HLA in healthy donors. CDR3 size: 15 residues. V was trimmed by 8 bases and J by 2 bases, leaving 19 bases between them. Germline CDR1 is MNHEY and CDR2 is SMNVEV (reference sequence). The PCR had 60 Vbeta and 13 Jbeta primers. Only in-frame clones appear in the TCRdb table, and some are missing; sequencing was by immunoSEQ multiplex PCR. This table has 90,000 to 150,000 clones, about 76% appearing once. The material sequenced was PBMCs. V is TRBV27 and J is TRBJ2-7; D may be TRBD2 (6 bases). The clonotype originates from a woman in her thirties or forties in good health and CMV-seronegative. This chain's CDR3 is CASPKTRGYPYEQYF. CDR3 in DNA: TGTGCCAGCCCCAAAACCCGGGGGTACCCCTACGAGCAGTACTTC.